The text below deals with one TCR beta chain. Some clones are missing from TCRdb's copy, which holds only in-frame ones; the method was immunoSEQ multiplex PCR. The sample has roughly 150,000 clones; about four fifths are singletons. The CDR3 has 14 amino acids. V was shortened by 5 bases and J by 7 bases, with 15 bases between the two germline ends. Germline assignment: CDR1 MNHEY and CDR2 SMNVEV (reference sequence). This sample is drawn from a study of blood T cell repertoires in COVID-19. The sample consisted of peripheral blood. The chain joins TRBV27 to TRBJ2-1; tentative D call: TRBD1 (6 bases). The sequence derives from a man in his 70s with active or convalescent COVID-19. The CDR3 nucleotides are TGTGCCAGCAGTCCATCAGGGGTCTGGAATGAGCAGTTCTTC. Amino acid sequence: CASSPSGVWNEQFF.